This TCR beta chain was profiled in a study of graft-versus-host responses after intestinal transplantation. Study context: Following induction with anti-thymocyte globulin, all recipients were given tacrolimus and steroids for roughly three years.

The protocol was immunoSEQ multiplex PCR, while the TCRdb copy is restricted to in-frame clones and leaves out a portion. The sample lists fewer than 10,000 clones; about 97% were seen once. Study-level results: Graft-versus-host to host-versus-graft clonal ratios in allografts were high in patients with graft-donor T cell macrochimerism. The study associated peak circulating GvH clone levels with early post-transplant HvG declines. Recipient bone marrow held GvH clones, some seen earlier in ileum or blood.

Note on this clone: The antigen remains undetermined.

Sample: PBMCs, taken 23 days after intestinal transplant. The receptor's source is a human patient who received an intestinal transplant, so some T cells may come from the graft donor.

In DNA form, the CDR3 reads TGCGCCAGCCGTCCGTCAGGCAGCGGTAATGAGCAGTTCTTC. It encodes CASRPSGSGNEQFF. The rearrangement joins TRBV4-1 to TRBJ2-1, with D perhaps TRBD2 (5 bases). Trimming cost V 8 bases and J 7 bases, with 18 bases left between them. Germline assignment: CDR1 MGHRA and CDR2 YSYEKL. CDR3 length: 14 amino acids.